The rows below give T cell receptor beta chains drawn from one sample of a study of blood T cell repertoires in COVID-19. TCRdb's copy holds only in-frame clones and misses some; the assay was immunoSEQ multiplex PCR. The top ten clones hold 15% to 20% of a sample with 150,000 to 200,000 clones, roughly 79% of them seen once. The sample taken for sequencing was peripheral blood. These receptors were collected from a man in his 60s with active or convalescent COVID-19. The CDR3 runs from the conserved cysteine through the conserved F or W. A D gene is named only where the DNA matches it firmly. Size tells how often a clone was seen (once, few, many) or the class of an expanded clone, and some rows leave it out.

clone_size | d_call | j_call | v_call | cdr3_nt | cdr3_aa
once | NA | TRBJ1-4 | TRBV4-3 | TGCGCCAGCAGCCTTCTCTCGGACGGCGGGGAAAAACTGTTTTTT | CASSLLSDGGEKLFF
NA | NA | TRBJ1-1 | TRBV15 | TGTGCCACCAGCAGGCCCCACCAGGGTTCCACTGAAGCTTTCTTT | CATSRPHQGSTEAFF
many | TRBD2 | TRBJ2-3 | TRBV14 | TGTGCCAGCAGCCCGCTGATAGCGGGGCCTAGCACAGATACGCAGTATTTT | CASSPLIAGPSTDTQYF
NA | TRBD1 | TRBJ1-2 | TRBV6-6 | TGTGCCAGCAGTTCTCAGGGGGACGGCTACACCTTC | CASSSQGDGYTF
NA | TRBD2 | TRBJ2-2 | TRBV10-3 | TGTGCCATCTTGAGCGGGATGGGCACCGGGGAGCTGTTTTTT | CAILSGMGTGELFF
NA | NA | TRBJ1-5 | TRBV6-6 | TGTGCCAGCAGTCCGGACAGCTTCAATCAGCCCCAGCATTTT | CASSPDSFNQPQHF
NA | NA | TRBJ1-6 | TRBV3-1/TRBV3-2 | TGTGCCAGCAGCCAAGCTGCGGGAAGTTCACCCCTCCACTTT | CASSQAAGSSPLHF
NA | NA | TRBJ2-6 | TRBV4-2 | TGTGCCAGCAGCCAAGGCCTGAGCGGCGTGCGCTCTGGGGCCAACGTCCTGACTTTC | CASSQGLSGVRSGANVLTF
NA | NA | TRBJ2-5 | TRBV11-2 | TGTGCCAGCAGCTTATGGGCAGGGGAAGAGACCCAGTACTTC | CASSLWAGEETQYF
NA | TRBD1 | TRBJ1-4 | TRBV28 | TGTGCCAGCAGTTCCTTGACAGGGGGCAGTGAAAAACTGTTTTTT | CASSSLTGGSEKLFF
NA | TRBD2 | TRBJ2-2 | TRBV3-1/TRBV3-2 | TGTGCCAGCAGCCTGGGGACTAGCGGTAGCACCGGGGAGCTGTTTTTT | CASSLGTSGSTGELFF
NA | TRBD2 | TRBJ2-1 | TRBV5-1 | TGCGCCAGCAGCTTATGGACTAGCGGGAGTCCCTACAATGAGCAGTTCTTC | CASSLWTSGSPYNEQFF
NA | TRBD2 | TRBJ2-7 | TRBV30 | TGTGCCTGGAACTTAGCGGGAGTCTCCGAGCAGTACTTC | CAWNLAGVSEQYF
NA | NA | TRBJ1-3 | TRBV10-3 | TGTGCCATCAGGGCCTCGGGGGACACCATATATTTT | CAIRASGDTIYF
NA | NA | TRBJ2-1 | TRBV5-5 | TGTGCCAGCAGCTTTTTGCCAGAATCCTACAATGAGCAGTTCTTC | CASSFLPESYNEQFF
NA | TRBD2 | TRBJ2-2 | TRBV28 | TGTGCCGCCATAGCGGGAGTAAACACCGGGGAGCTGTTTTTT | CAAIAGVNTGELFF
NA | NA | TRBJ2-1 | TRBV2 | TGTGCCAGCAGGGGGGGAGCGTACAATGAGCAGTTCTTC | CASRGGAYNEQFF
NA | NA | TRBJ1-1 | TRBV6-5 | TGTGCCAGCTCGAGGGTGAACACTGAAGCTTTCTTT | CASSRVNTEAFF
once | TRBD2 | TRBJ2-5 | TRBV5-1 | TGCGCCAGCAGCTTGGGACTAGCGGACCAAGAGACCCAGTACTTC | CASSLGLADQETQYF
few | NA | TRBJ2-1 | TRBV6-4 | TGTGCCAGCAGTGACGGGAACAGGATCAATGAGCAGTTCTTC | CASSDGNRINEQFF
NA | NA | TRBJ2-5 | TRBV19 | TGTGCCAGTAGTAACCTACGGGGCCAAGAGACCCAGTACTTC | CASSNLRGQETQYF
NA | TRBD2 | TRBJ2-7 | TRBV19 | TGTGCCAGTAGGGGACTAGTTTATAGCGAGCAGTACTTC | CASRGLVYSEQYF
NA | NA | TRBJ1-2 | TRBV12-3/TRBV12-4 | TGTGCCAGCAGTCCCAGCGTGGCCTATGGCTACACCTTC | CASSPSVAYGYTF
few | TRBD1 | TRBJ2-4 | TRBV5-4 | TGTGCCAGCAGTCAGGGACAGGGAGAGAACATTCAGTACTTC | CASSQGQGENIQYF
NA | NA | TRBJ2-6 | TRBV28 | TGTGCCAGCAGTTCGCTCGCGTGGGCTGTGGGGGCCAACGTCCTGACTTTC | CASSSLAWAVGANVLTF
NA | TRBD2 | TRBJ2-1 | TRBV29-1 | TGCAGCGGCAGCCTAGCGGGAGCCTACAATGAGCAGTTCTTC | CSGSLAGAYNEQFF
NA | NA | TRBJ1-5 | TRBV6-2/TRBV6-3 | TGTGCCAGCAGTTACTATCGGGGAAGTCAGCCCCAGCATTTT | CASSYYRGSQPQHF
NA | TRBD1 | TRBJ2-7 | TRBV6-5 | TGTGCCAGCAGGAGGACAGGGATTAACGAGCAGTACTTC | CASRRTGINEQYF
once | TRBD2 | TRBJ2-2 | TRBV13 | TGTGCCAGCAGCCCAGCGACGGGGGGGTCCGGGGAGCTGTTTTTT | CASSPATGGSGELFF
NA | TRBD2 | TRBJ2-5 | TRBV7-2 | TGTGCCAGCGGACTAGCTGCAGGGACCCAGTACTTC | CASGLAAGTQYF
NA | NA | TRBJ1-3 | TRBV5-4 | TGTGCCAGCAGCTTGAACCGCCTGAGCTCTGGAAACACCATATATTTT | CASSLNRLSSGNTIYF
NA | NA | TRBJ2-5 | TRBV7-9 | TGTGCCAGCAGCATGCTCTCCGACAGGACGCGAGAGACCCAGTACTTC | CASSMLSDRTRETQYF
NA | TRBD2 | TRBJ2-3 | TRBV5-1 | TGCGCCAGCAGTATAGCGGGAGGGCGTAGCACAGATACGCAGTATTTT | CASSIAGGRSTDTQYF
NA | TRBD1 | TRBJ1-4 | TRBV5-1 | TGCGCCAGCAGCAGAGGCGACAGGGCTGCCAGGGATGAAAAACTGTTTTTT | CASSRGDRAARDEKLFF
NA | TRBD2 | TRBJ2-5 | TRBV4-3 | TGCGCCAGCAGCCAAGATCAGATATTAGATGGGACTAGCGGGGTGGACGAGACCCAGTACTTC | CASSQDQILDGTSGVDETQYF
NA | TRBD2 | TRBJ2-1 | TRBV6-6 | TGTGCCAGCAGTTATAGGGAGGTAGCGGGAGGCCATGAGCAGTTCTTC | CASSYREVAGGHEQFF
NA | NA | TRBJ1-1 | TRBV10-3 | TGTGCCATCAGGGGGGGGAACACTGAAGCTTTCTTT | CAIRGGNTEAFF
NA | TRBD2 | TRBJ2-7 | TRBV6-5 | TGTGCCAGCAGTTCGATAGCGGGAGGGAGGTACGAGCAGTACTTC | CASSSIAGGRYEQYF
NA | TRBD1 | TRBJ2-3 | TRBV5-4 | TGTGCCAGCAGCCCAAGACAGGGGGAAGATACGCAGTATTTT | CASSPRQGEDTQYF
NA | NA | TRBJ1-5 | TRBV28 | TGTGCCAGCAGTTTGGTAGGCGGTCAGCCCCAGCATTTT | CASSLVGGQPQHF
NA | TRBD1 | TRBJ2-7 | TRBV4-2 | TGTGCCAGCAGCCAAGGCCTCCCCGGGACAGGGCCCTACGAGCAGTACTTC | CASSQGLPGTGPYEQYF
NA | TRBD2 | TRBJ2-3 | TRBV19 | TGTGCCAGTAAGGCGGGAGGGCCAGATACGCAGTATTTT | CASKAGGPDTQYF
NA | NA | TRBJ1-5 | TRBV11-2 | TGTGCCAGCAGCAACGGGCAGGGGAAGCCCCAGCATTTT | CASSNGQGKPQHF
NA | NA | TRBJ1-1 | TRBV11-2 | TGTGCCAGCAGCTTAGGGGTGGGGTTCGCGGACAGCACTGAAGCTTTCTTT | CASSLGVGFADSTEAFF
NA | NA | TRBJ2-7 | TRBV15 | TGTGCCACCAGCAGAGATCGAGGCGGCGCTTACGAGCAGTACTTC | CATSRDRGGAYEQYF
NA | TRBD1 | TRBJ1-2 | TRBV28 | TGTGCCAGCAGTTTATTGAACAGGGGGTTTGGCTACACCTTC | CASSLLNRGFGYTF
NA | NA | TRBJ2-7 | TRBV15 | TGTGCCACCAGCCTAACCACCCGGCAGGGCGAGCAGTACTTC | CATSLTTRQGEQYF